The rows below give T cell receptor beta chains drawn from one sample of a study of T-cell reconstitution after alpha-beta-depleted transplantation in children. TCRdb analysed the PCR reads with MiXCR anew, one entry per CDR3 protein. The sample lists about 1,000,000 distinct CDR3 sequences; about 30% were seen once. The input for sequencing was PBMCs, mostly from graft donor cells, taken 360 days after TCRalphabeta/CD19-depleted stem cell transplant. The origin of the receptors is a boy younger than two who had a stem cell transplant for SCID, so the T cells may come from the graft donor. The CDR3 runs from the conserved cysteine through the conserved F or W. Fields, in order: J gene, CDR3 length, D gene, V gene, clone size, CDR3 DNA, CDR3 protein. D genes are given only for firm matches. Clone size, where shown, is once, few, many, or a class for clones that have expanded.

>TRBJ1-5|15|NA|TRBV7-3|NA
TGTGCCAGCAGCTTAACGGTCGGGAACGCTCCCATAGGGCATTTT
CASSLTVGNAPIGHF
>TRBJ2-2|14|TRBD1|TRBV5-1|NA
TGCGCCAGCAGAGGGACAGGGCAATCCGGGGAGCTGTTTTTT
CASRGTGQSGELFF
>TRBJ2-5|12|NA|TRBV6-5|NA
TGTGCCAGCAGTGCCCCTGGAGAGACCCAGTACTTC
CASSAPGETQYF
>TRBJ2-7|16|NA|TRBV5-4|NA
TGTGCCAGCAGCTCCGAACAGGGTTGGAGCTCCTACGAGCAGTACTTC
CASSSEQGWSSYEQYF
>TRBJ1-5|16|TRBD1|TRBV4-1|NA
TGCGCCAGCAGCCAAGCGGGGACAGGGGGCTTTCAGCCCCAGCATTTT
CASSQAGTGGFQPQHF
>TRBJ2-3|12|NA|TRBV4-3|NA
TGCGCCAGGAAACAGGGCACAGATACGCAGTATTTT
CARKQGTDTQYF
>TRBJ1-2|15|NA|TRBV3-1|once
TGTGCCAGCAGCCAAGATAGGGGTGGGTGGTATGGCTACACCTTC
CASSQDRGGWYGYTF
>TRBJ1-1|15|TRBD1|TRBV7-2|NA
TGTGCCAGCAGCCGGGACAGGGTTATGAACACTGAAGCTTTCTTT
CASSRDRVMNTEAFF
>TRBJ2-3|15|NA|TRBV3-1|few
TGTGCCAGCAGCCAGGGGACTGCTCCGTGGGATACGCAGTATTTT
CASSQGTAPWDTQYF
>TRBJ2-7|16|NA|TRBV5-4|few
TGTGCCAGCAGCTTGGTGGCAGGGATTATGGTCCACGAGCAGTACTTC
CASSLVAGIMVHEQYF
>TRBJ2-1|12|NA|TRBV5-1|NA
TGCGCCAGCACCTCGGTAGGTAATGAGCAGTTCTTC
CASTSVGNEQFF
>TRBJ1-2|15|NA|TRBV12-3/TRBV12-4|NA
TGTGCCAGCCGAGTTACCGGGCCCGCTTATGTGGGCTACACCTTC
CASRVTGPAYVGYTF
>TRBJ2-1|16|TRBD2|TRBV4-1|NA
TGCGCCAGCAGCCGCAAACTAGCGGGGGACTACAATGAGCAGTTCTTC
CASSRKLAGDYNEQFF
>TRBJ2-3|16|NA|TRBV4-1|NA
TGCGCCAGCAGCCAACTTAAACTACTACAAACTGATACGCAGTATTTT
CASSQLKLLQTDTQYF
>TRBJ2-1|15|NA|TRBV4-1|few
TGCGCCAGCAGTCAAGCGGAGGGGGGGCTATCTGAGCAGTTCTTC
CASSQAEGGLSEQFF
>TRBJ1-1|13|NA|TRBV5-1|many
TGTGCCAGCAGTTTGGGGGCGAACACTGAAGCTTTCTTT
CASSLGANTEAFF
>TRBJ2-7|15|TRBD1|TRBV5-1|NA
TGCGCCAGCAGCTTGTCTGGGACAGGCCCTAACGAGCAGTACTTC
CASSLSGTGPNEQYF
>TRBJ2-6|17|TRBD1|TRBV6-2/TRBV6-3|NA
TGTGCCAGCAGTTACCGGGGACAGCCCTCTGGGGCCAACGTCCTGACTTTC
CASSYRGQPSGANVLTF
>TRBJ1-1|15|NA|TRBV12-3/TRBV12-4|NA
TGTGCCAGCAGTTTGTCCGTGAGGGGTGGCACTGAAGCTTTCTTT
CASSLSVRGGTEAFF
>TRBJ2-5|15|TRBD2|TRBV7-2|NA
TGTGCCAGCAGCTTAGTAGCGGGGGACCAAGAGACCCAGTACTTC
CASSLVAGDQETQYF
>TRBJ1-2|14|NA|TRBV9|NA
TGTGCCAGCAGCCCAGGACCGGCCCACTATGGCTACACCTTC
CASSPGPAHYGYTF
>TRBJ1-3|15|NA|TRBV7-7|NA
TGTGCCAGCATTCCAGACGCCCACTCTGGAAACACCATATATTTT
CASIPDAHSGNTIYF
>TRBJ1-1|15|NA|TRBV5-1|NA
TGCGCCAGCAGCTTGGGTGTCACGGTGAACACTGAAGCTTTCTTT
CASSLGVTVNTEAFF
>TRBJ1-1|11|NA|TRBV29-1|few
TGCAGCGTTTGGGGGAAGACTGAAGCTTTCTTT
CSVWGKTEAFF
>TRBJ2-7|14|TRBD2|TRBV20-1|few
TGCAGTGCTTCATTAGCGGGGGGGCCCCACGAGCAGTACTTC
CSASLAGGPHEQYF
>TRBJ1-3|15|TRBD1|TRBV2|few
TGTGCCAGCAGTGAAGACGGGACAGCAGTCGGCACCATATATTTT
CASSEDGTAVGTIYF
>TRBJ1-2|14|TRBD1|TRBV7-9|NA
TGTGCCAGCAGCTTAGACAGGGGAAGAAATGGCTACACCTTC
CASSLDRGRNGYTF
>TRBJ1-5|14|NA|TRBV5-6|few
TGTGCCAGCAGCTTTGTGGGTAGCAATCAGCCCCAGCATTTT
CASSFVGSNQPQHF
>TRBJ2-6|19|TRBD1|TRBV7-6|NA
TGTGCCAGCAGCCCAAAGGGACAGGGGAGGAAATCTGGGGCCAACGTCCTGACTTTC
CASSPKGQGRKSGANVLTF
>TRBJ2-5|17|NA|TRBV6-2/TRBV6-3|NA
TGTGCCAGCAGTTACGGGTACAGGGTACTCGGGCCAGAGACCCAGTACTTC
CASSYGYRVLGPETQYF
>TRBJ2-1|16|NA|TRBV3-1|NA
TGTGCCAGCAGCCTCCGGAAGCCCGGTAGGGACAATGAGCAGTTCTTC
CASSLRKPGRDNEQFF
>TRBJ2-5|14|NA|TRBV2|few
TGTGCCAGCGAAGAGCTTCGGTCGCTAGAGACCCAGTACTTC
CASEELRSLETQYF
>TRBJ2-1|11|NA|TRBV29-1|NA
TGCAGCGTCGACGACCCCGTGGAGCAGTTCTTC
CSVDDPVEQFF
>TRBJ1-4|15|NA|TRBV6-1|few
TGTGCCAGCAGCTCCCTAGGGGGGATTCATGAAAAACTGTTTTTT
CASSSLGGIHEKLFF
>TRBJ2-7|14|TRBD1|TRBV20-1|NA
TGCAGTGCTAGGAGACCAGGGGGCGGGGACGAGCAGTACTTC
CSARRPGGGDEQYF
>TRBJ2-7|12|NA|TRBV7-2|NA
TGTGCCAGCAGCATCCGTGGACACGAGCAGTACTTC
CASSIRGHEQYF
>TRBJ2-4|15|NA|TRBV15|few
TGTGCCACCAGCAGAGGGGTCGAGGGCAAAAACATTCAGTACTTC
CATSRGVEGKNIQYF
>TRBJ1-5|12|NA|TRBV12-3/TRBV12-4|few
TGTGCCAGCAGTTTCGAAGAACAGCCCCAGCATTTT
CASSFEEQPQHF
>TRBJ2-1|18|TRBD1|TRBV18|NA
TGTGCCAGCTCGTCCGGGACAGGGGCCTCTATCTCCTACAATGAGCAGTTCTTC
CASSSGTGASISYNEQFF
>TRBJ2-2|14|TRBD1|TRBV5-6|NA
TGTGCCAGCAGCTTAACTTACAGGGGAGGGGAGCTGTTTTTT
CASSLTYRGGELFF
>TRBJ2-2|15|NA|TRBV3-1|NA
TGTGCCAGCAGCCAAGTCTTGCCGGGAACCGGGGAGCTGTTTTTT
CASSQVLPGTGELFF
>TRBJ1-1|14|NA|TRBV2|few
TGTGCCAGCAGTGAAGCAGGGGAGAACACTGAAGCTTTCTTT
CASSEAGENTEAFF
>TRBJ2-5|13|NA|TRBV29-1|few
TGCAGCGTTCTCCTTTGGCATCAAGAGACCCAGTACTTC
CSVLLWHQETQYF